The 23 T cell receptor beta chains in this list originate from one sample, sequenced in a study of T-cell memory formation after mild COVID-19. A single record per CDR3 protein comes from TCRdb applying MiXCR to the 5' RACE reads. The table records approximately 300,000 distinct CDR3 sequences, approximately 15% of them present only once. The sample consisted of PBMCs or a T cell subset sorted from them (not recorded which). All receptors come from a man aged 18 to 29 who had mild COVID-19 (a few samples of this study predate the infection). Cell type and time point are not known.

The chain has TRBV25-1 and TRBJ2-2; possible D gene TRBD1, 5 bases. This CDR3 has 13 amino acids. Between the trimmed V and J ends, which lost 10 bases and 1 base, there was a span of 10 bases. The V gene's germline CDR1 is MGHDK and CDR2 SYGVNS. DNA of the CDR3: TGTGCCATTGAAACAGGGAACACCGGGGAGCTGTTTTTT. This translates into CAIETGNTGELFF.

The rearrangement links TRBV6-2 or TRBV6-3 to TRBJ2-1; a weak D match, TRBD1 (6 bases). This CDR3 is 14 amino acids long. Deletions cut 6 bases from V and 9 bases from J, with 18 bases between. Germline values: CDR1 MNHEY, CDR2 SVGEGT. The CDR3: CASSRGRLRSEQFF. In nucleotides, the CDR3 is TGTGCCAGCAGCAGGGGCCGCCTCAGGAGTGAGCAGTTCTTC.

This clonotype was counted only a few times. This chain joins TRBV9 and TRBJ2-7; perhaps TRBD1 as D (6 bases). Germline CDR1 is SGDLS and CDR2 is YYNGEE. V lost 0 bases, J lost 5 bases, and 12 bases lay in between. This CDR3 is built from 14 residues. The CDR3 reads CASSVEGEPDEQYF. The CDR3 coding sequence is TGTGCCAGCAGCGTAGAGGGGGAACCGGACGAGCAGTACTTC. The whole variable domain, filled in from reference TRBV9 and TRBJ2-7, reads DSGVTQTPKHLITATGQRVTLRCSPRSGDLSVYWYQQSLDQGLQFLIQYYNGEERAKGNILERFSAQQFPDLHSELNLSSLELGDSALYFCASSVEGEPDEQYFGPGTRLTVT.

This clonotype was found a few times. V and J are TRBV29-1 and TRBJ2-7, with 11 bases identical to TRBD1. V dropped 1 base and J dropped 3; count of bases not matched to a gene: 5. The CDR3 has 15 residues. CDR1 is SQVTM and CDR2 is ANQGSEA in the germline V gene. The CDR3 DNA follows: TGCAGCGTTGAAGGGACAGGGGGCCCTGACTACGAGCAGTACTTC. It yields the protein CSVEGTGGPDYEQYF.

V gene TRBV2 combines with J gene TRBJ1-2; 9 nucleotides align to TRBD1. The CDR3 is 13 amino acids. Per the germline V gene, CDR1 is SNHLY and CDR2 is FYNNEI. V was pared by 3 bases and J by 8 bases, with 4 bases of the junction left unmatched. The chain's CDR3 is CASSDGQGYGYTF. CDR3 in DNA: TGTGCCAGCAGTGACGGACAGGGGTACGGCTACACCTTC.

This clonotype was detected many times. This chain links TRBV29-1 with TRBJ1-1; no clear D gene. This CDR3 comprises 11 residues. CDR1 SQVTM and CDR2 ANQGSEA come from the germline V gene. The V gene lost 3 bases and the J gene lost 3 bases, with 5 bases spanning the gap. CDR3 in amino acids: CSVEGYTEAFF. Written as DNA, the CDR3 is TGCAGCGTTGAGGGGTACACTGAAGCTTTCTTT.

This clonotype has just a few counts. This CDR3 reads CSAVGQQNTEAFF. CDR3 nucleotide sequence: TGCAGCGCCGTGGGACAGCAAAACACTGAAGCTTTCTTT. This rearrangement joins TRBV29-1 to TRBJ1-1; 7 bases are shared with TRBD1. J was trimmed by 2 bases and V by 7 bases; bases with no gene match: 7. The germline CDR1 and CDR2 sequences are SQVTM and ANQGSEA. This CDR3 has 13 residues.

The J gene is TRBJ2-7, the V gene TRBV20-1; D is unclear. The V end lost 1 base, the J end lost 2 bases, and 9 bases lay between the germline ends. The CDR3 extends over 13 amino acids. Germline-derived CDR1 and CDR2 are DFQATT and SNEGSKA (reference sequence). The CDR3 reads CSARGRLTYEQYF. CDR3 bases: TGCAGTGCTAGAGGGCGGTTGACCTACGAGCAGTACTTC.

This clonotype was observed a few times. This chain uses TRBV7-8 with TRBJ1-1; D not resolved. Per germline, CDR1 SGHVS and CDR2 FQNEAQ. The CDR3 sequence is 11 residues long. V was shortened by 5 bases and J by 7 bases, with 8 bases between the two germline ends. The CDR3 DNA reads TGTGCCAGCAGCCGACGGTTTGAAGCTTTCTTT. It specifies CASSRRFEAFF. The complete variable domain, with remaining parts taken from reference TRBV7-8 and TRBJ1-1, reads GAGVSQSPRYKVAKRGQDVALRCDPISGHVSLFWYQQALGQGPEFLTYFQNEAQLDKSGLPSDRFFAERPEGSVSTLKIQRTQQEDSAVYLCASSRRFEAFFGQGTRLTVV.

The V and J genes are TRBV2 and TRBJ2-1, with D possibly matching TRBD2 (6 bases). The CDR3 runs 13 residues. Trimming left V 7 bases short and J 4 bases short, with 11 bases between. Per the germline V gene, CDR1 is SNHLY and CDR2 is FYNNEI. DNA for the CDR3: TGTGCCAGCAACGGGAGAACTTACAATGAGCAGTTCTTC. Amino acids: CASNGRTYNEQFF.

This clonotype was seen many times. The chain's CDR3 is CASSLAGQGRNYGYTF. DNA for the CDR3: TGTGCCAGCAGCTTGGCTGGACAGGGGAGGAACTATGGCTACACCTTC. The chain employs TRBV7-2 and TRBJ1-2, with 9 bases aligning to TRBD1. The CDR3 contains 16 residues. Germline CDR1 SGHTA, CDR2 FQGNSA. Germline trimming cut 3 bases from V and 2 bases from J; bases unmatched to any gene: 7.

There are a few counts of this clonotype. The gene calls are TRBV20-1 and TRBJ2-5, with TRBD2 matching 14 bases. Germline assignment: CDR1 DFQATT and CDR2 SNEGSKA (reference sequence). This CDR3 region has 17 residues. V lost 5 bases to trimming and J lost 4 bases; unmatched junction nucleotides: 12. The CDR3 sequence: CSARRLAGGRLLETQYF. The CDR3 DNA reads TGCAGTGCTCGCCGACTAGCGGGGGGGAGGTTGTTAGAGACCCAGTACTTC.

The chain carries TRBV7-2 and TRBJ2-7; 7 bases map to TRBD1. Germline CDR1 reads SGHTA; CDR2 reads FQGNSA. The trim removed 2 bases at V and 3 bases at J, leaving 4 bases unmatched. This CDR3 has 14 amino acids. The CDR3: CASSLNRQGYEQYV. The CDR3 DNA sequence: TGTGCCAGCAGCTTAAATCGACAGGGCTACGAGCAGTACGTC.

The genes are TRBV7-2 and TRBJ2-2, with D maybe TRBD2 (6 bases). Trimming removed 1 base from V and 0 bases from J, with 12 bases in between. Looked up from germline, CDR1 is SGHTA and CDR2 is FQGNSA. The CDR3 has 17 amino acids. The CDR3 bases are TGTGCCAGCAGCTTAGGGCCCAGCGGGTCGAACACCGGGGAGCTGTTTTTT. Protein product: CASSLGPSGSNTGELFF.

The rearrangement links TRBV5-4 to TRBJ2-7; no clear D gene. The CDR3 consists of 12 residues. V shed 0 bases and J shed 5 bases, with 6 bases lying between them. Germline CDR1 is SGHNT and CDR2 is YYREEE (reference sequence). The CDR3 spells CASSLDRNEQYV. The DNA for the CDR3 is TGTGCCAGCAGCTTGGACAGAAACGAGCAGTACGTC.

This clonotype was picked up a small number of times. This chain uses TRBV24-1 with TRBJ2-5; D possibly corresponds to TRBD2 (7 bases). Trimming cost V 3 bases and J 5 bases, with 15 bases left between them. Germline CDR1 and CDR2: KGHDR and SFDVKD. CDR3 length: 15 amino acids. CDR3 DNA sequence: TGTGCCACCAGTGATCGCCGGGGGGCTGGGGAGACCCAGTACTTC. As protein: CATSDRRGAGETQYF.

In this sample, this clonotype turned up a few times. The chain couples TRBV29-1 to TRBJ2-7, with 7 bases aligning to TRBD2. The CDR3 covers 14 residues. CDR1 and CDR2 (germline): SQVTM, ANQGSEA. Trimming removed 0 bases from V and 6 bases from J; junction bases left unmatched: 8. CDR3 amino acids: CSVEDLSSGGEQYF. CDR3 DNA sequence: TGCAGCGTTGAAGATCTAAGTTCGGGGGGCGAGCAGTACTTC.

In this sample, this clonotype turned up a few times. The chain is built from TRBV7-2 and TRBJ2-2; D gene uncertain. There are 14 residues in the CDR3. Looked up from germline, CDR1 is SGHTA and CDR2 is FQGNSA. V was shortened by 5 bases and J by 6 bases, with 13 bases between the two germline ends. DNA of the CDR3: TGTGCCAGCAGCCCCCGACTCGGCGCCGGGGAGCTGTTTTTT. It is translated as CASSPRLGAGELFF. Based on the CDR3 plus reference TRBV7-2 and TRBJ2-2, the full variable domain is GAGVSQSPSNKVTEKGKDVELRCDPISGHTALYWYRQSLGQGLEFLIYFQGNSAPDKSGLPSDRFSAERTGGSVSTLTIQRTQQEDSAVYLCASSPRLGAGELFFGEGSRLTVL.

This clonotype was seen repeatedly, ten times or more. The V and J genes are TRBV6-4 and TRBJ2-3; 8 positions agree with TRBD2. This CDR3 has 14 amino acids. CDR1 is MRHNA, CDR2 SNTAGT, per germline. V shed 2 bases, J shed 2 bases, and the junction held 0 bases outside the gene matches. The CDR3 spells CASSDGLATDTQYF. CDR3 DNA: TGTGCCAGCAGTGACGGACTAGCCACAGATACGCAGTATTTT.

In its sample, this clonotype was seen a few times. This rearrangement joins TRBV7-8 to TRBJ2-1; the match to TRBD2 covers 7 bases. The length of the CDR3 is 16 residues. V lost 5 bases, J lost 0 bases, and 7 bases stayed unmatched. Germline V gene sequence: CDR1 SGHVS, CDR2 FQNEAQ. The chain's CDR3 is CASSHGGTASYNEQFF. The CDR3 nucleotides read TGTGCCAGCAGCCACGGGGGGACGGCCTCCTACAATGAGCAGTTCTTC.

This clonotype was detected many times. This chain uses TRBV14 with TRBJ1-2, with D hard to call. The germline CDR1 and CDR2 sequences are SGHDN and FVKESK. The V end lost 0 bases, the J end lost 2 bases, and 10 bases lay between the germline ends. CDR3 length: 15 amino acids. CDR3 in DNA: TGTGCCAGCAGCCAAGATCAGGAGTGGAACTATGGCTACACCTTC. Its translation: CASSQDQEWNYGYTF.

The rearrangement links TRBV7-2 to TRBJ2-1; 7 bases map to TRBD2. The CDR3 length is 15 residues. Germline V gene lookup returns CDR1 SGHTA and CDR2 FQGNSA. V trimming: 0 bases; J trimming: 8 bases; junction bases outside the gene matches: 7. The DNA of the CDR3 is TGTGCCAGCAGCTTAGCTAGCGGGCTATTCGATGAGCAGTTCTTC. Residues: CASSLASGLFDEQFF.

There are many counts of this clonotype. The chain has TRBV5-1 and TRBJ2-7; D remains unclear. The CDR3 has 14 amino acids. Trimming cost V 0 bases and J 4 bases, with 11 bases left between them. Germline V CDR1 and CDR2: SGHRS, YFSETQ. The CDR3 here is CASSLAVGIYEQYF. Here the CDR3 DNA reads TGCGCCAGCAGCTTGGCCGTGGGGATTTACGAGCAGTACTTC.